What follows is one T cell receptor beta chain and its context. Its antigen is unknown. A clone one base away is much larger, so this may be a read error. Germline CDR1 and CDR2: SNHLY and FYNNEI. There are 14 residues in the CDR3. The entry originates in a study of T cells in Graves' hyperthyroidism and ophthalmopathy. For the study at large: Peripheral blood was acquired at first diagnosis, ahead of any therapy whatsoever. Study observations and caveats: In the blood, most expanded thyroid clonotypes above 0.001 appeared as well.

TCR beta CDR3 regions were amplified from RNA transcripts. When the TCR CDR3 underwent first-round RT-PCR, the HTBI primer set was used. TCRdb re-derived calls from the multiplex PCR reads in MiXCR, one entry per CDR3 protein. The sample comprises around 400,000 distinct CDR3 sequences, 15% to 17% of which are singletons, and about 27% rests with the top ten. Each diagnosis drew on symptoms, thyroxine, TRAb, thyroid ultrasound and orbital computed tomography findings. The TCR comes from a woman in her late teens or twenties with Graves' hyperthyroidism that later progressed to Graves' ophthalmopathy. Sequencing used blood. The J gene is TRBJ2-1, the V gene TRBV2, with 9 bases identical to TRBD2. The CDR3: CASSELSGSGELFF. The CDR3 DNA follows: TGTGCCAGCAGTGAACTTAGCGGGAGCGGTGAGCTGTTCTTC.